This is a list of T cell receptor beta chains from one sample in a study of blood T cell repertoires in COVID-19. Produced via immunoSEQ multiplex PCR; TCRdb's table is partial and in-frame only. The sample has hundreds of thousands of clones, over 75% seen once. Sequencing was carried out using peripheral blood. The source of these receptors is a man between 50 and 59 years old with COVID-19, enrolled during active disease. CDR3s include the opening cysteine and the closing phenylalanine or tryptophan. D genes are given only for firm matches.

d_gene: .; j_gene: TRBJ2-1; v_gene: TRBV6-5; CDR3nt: TGTGCCAGCAGTTACTCCAGGGCCTCCTACAATGAGCAGTTCTTC; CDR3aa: CASSYSRASYNEQFF
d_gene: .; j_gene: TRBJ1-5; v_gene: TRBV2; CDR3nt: TGTGCCAGCAGTTCACAGGGCGCAAATCAGCCCCAGCATTTT; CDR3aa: CASSSQGANQPQHF
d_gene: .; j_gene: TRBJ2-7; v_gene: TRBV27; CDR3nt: TGTGCCAGCAGCCAATCAGGGGCCCACCGACCGCAGTACTTC; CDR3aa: CASSQSGAHRPQYF
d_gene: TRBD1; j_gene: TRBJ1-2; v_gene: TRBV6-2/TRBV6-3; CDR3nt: TGTGCCAGCAGTTCTAGACAGGGGGCTTTTGGCTACACCTTC; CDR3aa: CASSSRQGAFGYTF
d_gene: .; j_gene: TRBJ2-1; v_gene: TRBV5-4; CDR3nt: TGTGCCAGCAGCTTAAACCCTGGGAGCTCCTACAATGAGCAGTTCTTC; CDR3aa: CASSLNPGSSYNEQFF
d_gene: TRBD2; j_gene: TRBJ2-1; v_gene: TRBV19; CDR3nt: TGTGCCAGTAGTACCGCTACTAGCGGAGGATCCTACAATGAGCAGTTCTTC; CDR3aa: CASSTATSGGSYNEQFF
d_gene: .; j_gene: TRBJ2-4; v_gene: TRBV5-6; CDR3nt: TGTGCCAGCAGCTTGGTAGGGGATGAGCTAGCCAAAAACATTCAGTACTTC; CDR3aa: CASSLVGDELAKNIQYF
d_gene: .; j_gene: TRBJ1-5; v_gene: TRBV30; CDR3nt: TGTGCCTGGAGTGTAAACCCGGCCAGGGACAATCAGCCCCAGCATTTT; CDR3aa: CAWSVNPARDNQPQHF
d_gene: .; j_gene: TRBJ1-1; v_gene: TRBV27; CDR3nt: TGTGCCAGCATCGGGGGGCTAGTCACTGAAGCTTTCTTT; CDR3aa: CASIGGLVTEAFF
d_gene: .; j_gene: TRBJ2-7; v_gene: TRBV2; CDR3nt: TGTGCCAGCAGTGAAGGGCGGGACGGCTCCTACGAGCAGTACTTC; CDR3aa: CASSEGRDGSYEQYF
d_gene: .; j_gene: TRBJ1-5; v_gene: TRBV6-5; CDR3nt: TGTGCCAGCACGCAGGTCGGAAGTGGCAATCAGCCCCAGCATTTT; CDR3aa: CASTQVGSGNQPQHF
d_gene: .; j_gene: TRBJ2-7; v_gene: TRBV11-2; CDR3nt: TGTGCCAGCAGCTTAGGGACTCAGTACGAGCAGTACTTC; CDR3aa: CASSLGTQYEQYF
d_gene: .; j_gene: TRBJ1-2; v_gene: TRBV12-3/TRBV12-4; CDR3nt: TGTGCCAGCAGTACGGGGAACTATGGCTACACCTTC; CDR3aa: CASSTGNYGYTF
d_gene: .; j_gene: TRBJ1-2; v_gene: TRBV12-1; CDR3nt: TGTGCCAGCAGCTTTTCAGGGTGCGACAGGGTTCGTCTGTCTGGCTACACCTTC; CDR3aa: CASSFSGCDRVRLSGYTF
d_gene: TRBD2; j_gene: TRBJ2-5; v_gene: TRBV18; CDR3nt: TGTGCCAGCTCACCGGGACTAGCTGGCGAGACCCAGTACTTC; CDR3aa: CASSPGLAGETQYF
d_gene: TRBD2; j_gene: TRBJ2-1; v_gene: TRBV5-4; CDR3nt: TGTGCCAGCGCGGGAACTAGCGGAGTCTCCTACAATGAGCAGTTCTTC; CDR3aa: CASAGTSGVSYNEQFF
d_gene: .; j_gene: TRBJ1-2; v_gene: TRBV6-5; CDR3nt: TGTGCCAGCAGTCACCGGGTGGGGGGACACTATGGCTACACCTTC; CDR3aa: CASSHRVGGHYGYTF
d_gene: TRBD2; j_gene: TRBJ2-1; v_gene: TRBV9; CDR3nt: TGTGCCAGCAGCGTAGGGGCTAGCGGGGGGTACAATGAGCAGTTCTTC; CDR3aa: CASSVGASGGYNEQFF
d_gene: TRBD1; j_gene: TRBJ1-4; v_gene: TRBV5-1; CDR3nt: TGCGCCAGCAGGCCGGGACAGGGGGTTAATGAAAAACTGTTTTTT; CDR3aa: CASRPGQGVNEKLFF
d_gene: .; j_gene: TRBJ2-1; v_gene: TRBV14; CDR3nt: TGTGCCAGCAGCCAAGATCGGCGGGGCCGAAACTACAATGAGCAGTTCTTC; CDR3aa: CASSQDRRGRNYNEQFF
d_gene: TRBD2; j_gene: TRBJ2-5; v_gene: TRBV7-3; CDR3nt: TGTGCCAGCAGCTCGGGACTAAAAGAGACCCAGTACTTC; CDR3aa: CASSSGLKETQYF
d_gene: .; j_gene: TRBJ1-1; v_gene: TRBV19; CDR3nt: TGTGCCAGTAGTCATGTAGGACTTCTCAACACTGAAGCTTTCTTT; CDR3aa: CASSHVGLLNTEAFF
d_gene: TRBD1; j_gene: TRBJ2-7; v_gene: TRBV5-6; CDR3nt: TGTGCCAGCAGCTCCGGGTGGGACAGGGTCTACGAGCAGTACTTC; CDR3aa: CASSSGWDRVYEQYF
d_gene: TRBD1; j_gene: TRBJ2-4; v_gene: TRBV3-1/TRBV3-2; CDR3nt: TGTGCCAGCAGCCGGAAAACGGGACAGAATATACAGCCCAACATTCAGTACTTC; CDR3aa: CASSRKTGQNIQPNIQYF
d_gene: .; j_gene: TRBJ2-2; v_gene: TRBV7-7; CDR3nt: TGTGCTAGCAGCCGGTCAGGGAACACCGGGGAGCTGTTTTTT; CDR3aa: CASSRSGNTGELFF
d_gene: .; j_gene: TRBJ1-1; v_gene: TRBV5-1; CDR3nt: TGCGCCAGCAGCCCGGACCCTGGGGCGAACACTGAAGCTTTCTTT; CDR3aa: CASSPDPGANTEAFF
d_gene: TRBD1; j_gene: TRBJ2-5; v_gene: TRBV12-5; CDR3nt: TGTGCTAGTGGAAGGGGACAGGGGGAGAGAGAGACCCAGTACTTC; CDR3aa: CASGRGQGERETQYF
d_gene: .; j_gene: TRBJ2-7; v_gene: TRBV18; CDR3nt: TGTGCCAGCTCACCACCCGACACTAGCAACGAGCAGTACTTC; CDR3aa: CASSPPDTSNEQYF